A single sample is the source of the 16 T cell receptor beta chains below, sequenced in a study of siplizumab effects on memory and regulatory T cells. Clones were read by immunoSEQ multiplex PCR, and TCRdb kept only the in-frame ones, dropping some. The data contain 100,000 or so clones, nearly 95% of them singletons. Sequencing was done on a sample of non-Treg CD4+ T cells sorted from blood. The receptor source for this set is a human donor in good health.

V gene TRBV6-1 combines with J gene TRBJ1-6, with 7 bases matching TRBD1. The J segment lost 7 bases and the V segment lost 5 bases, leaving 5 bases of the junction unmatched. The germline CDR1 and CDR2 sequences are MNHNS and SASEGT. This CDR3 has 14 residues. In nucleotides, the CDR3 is TGTGCCAGCAGTTCCGGGACAGAAAATTCACCCCTCCACTTT. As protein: CASSSGTENSPLHF.

The CDR3 DNA follows: TGTGCCAGCAGTGACCCATACAGCTGGGGTGAAAAACTGTTTTTT. Translating gives CASSDPYSWGEKLFF. This chain connects TRBV6-1 to TRBJ1-4; D remains ambiguous. CDR1 is MNHNS, CDR2 SASEGT, per germline. CDR3 size: 15 residues. V was clipped by 3 bases and J by 7 bases, with 15 bases between them.

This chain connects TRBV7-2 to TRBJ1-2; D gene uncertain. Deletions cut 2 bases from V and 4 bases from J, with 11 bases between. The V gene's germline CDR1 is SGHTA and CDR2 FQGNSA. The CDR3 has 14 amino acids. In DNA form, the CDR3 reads TGTGCCAGCAGCTTATCCCAGGCAGTCTATGGCTACACCTTC. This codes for CASSLSQAVYGYTF.

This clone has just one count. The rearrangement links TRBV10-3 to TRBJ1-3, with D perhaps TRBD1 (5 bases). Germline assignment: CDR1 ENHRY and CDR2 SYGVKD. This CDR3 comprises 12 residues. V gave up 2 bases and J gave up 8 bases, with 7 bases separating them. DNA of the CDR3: TGTGCCATCAGTGAGCAGGGTGACACCATATATTTT. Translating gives CAISEQGDTIYF.

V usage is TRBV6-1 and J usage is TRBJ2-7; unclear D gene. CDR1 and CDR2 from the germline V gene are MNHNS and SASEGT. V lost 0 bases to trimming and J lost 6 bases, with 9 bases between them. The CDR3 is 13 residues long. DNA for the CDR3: TGTGCCAGCAGTGAAGCCTCAGGTCTCGAGCAGTACTTC. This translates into CASSEASGLEQYF.

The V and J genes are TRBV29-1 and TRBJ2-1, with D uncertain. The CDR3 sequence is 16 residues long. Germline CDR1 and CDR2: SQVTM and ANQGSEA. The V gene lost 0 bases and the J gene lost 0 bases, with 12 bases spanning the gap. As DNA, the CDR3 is TGCAGCGTTGAAGATCGTTTACGGAGCTCCTACAATGAGCAGTTCTTC. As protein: CSVEDRLRSSYNEQFF.

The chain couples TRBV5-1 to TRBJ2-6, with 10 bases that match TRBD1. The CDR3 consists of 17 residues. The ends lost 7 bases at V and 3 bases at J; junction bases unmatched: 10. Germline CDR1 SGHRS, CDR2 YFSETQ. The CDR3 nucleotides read TGCGCCAGCTCCCCCGGGACAGGGGCGCGTGGGGCCAACGTCCTGACTTTC. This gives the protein CASSPGTGARGANVLTF.

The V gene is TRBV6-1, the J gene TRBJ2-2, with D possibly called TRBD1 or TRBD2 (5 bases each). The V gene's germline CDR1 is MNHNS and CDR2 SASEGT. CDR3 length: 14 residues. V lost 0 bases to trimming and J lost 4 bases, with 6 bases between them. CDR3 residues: CASSEAGTTGELFF. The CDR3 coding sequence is TGTGCCAGCAGTGAAGCAGGGACCACCGGGGAGCTGTTTTTT.

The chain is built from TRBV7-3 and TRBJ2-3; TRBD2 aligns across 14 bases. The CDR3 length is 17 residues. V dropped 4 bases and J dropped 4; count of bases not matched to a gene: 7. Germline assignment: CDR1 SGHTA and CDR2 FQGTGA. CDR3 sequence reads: CASSSRTSGRRADTQYF. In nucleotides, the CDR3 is TGTGCCAGCAGCTCCCGGACTAGCGGGAGGCGGGCAGATACGCAGTATTTT.

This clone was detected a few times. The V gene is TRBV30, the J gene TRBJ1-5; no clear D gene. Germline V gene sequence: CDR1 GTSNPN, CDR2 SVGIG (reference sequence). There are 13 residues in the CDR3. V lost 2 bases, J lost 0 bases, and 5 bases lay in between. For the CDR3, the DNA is TGTGCCTGGAGTTCATCTAGCAATCAGCCCCAGCATTTT. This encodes CAWSSSSNQPQHF.

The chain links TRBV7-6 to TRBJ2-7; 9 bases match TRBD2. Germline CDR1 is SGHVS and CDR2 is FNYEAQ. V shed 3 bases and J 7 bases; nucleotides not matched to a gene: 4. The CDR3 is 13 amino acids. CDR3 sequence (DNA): TGTGCCAGCAGCTTGGGACTAGCATCTGAGCAGTACTTC. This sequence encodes CASSLGLASEQYF.

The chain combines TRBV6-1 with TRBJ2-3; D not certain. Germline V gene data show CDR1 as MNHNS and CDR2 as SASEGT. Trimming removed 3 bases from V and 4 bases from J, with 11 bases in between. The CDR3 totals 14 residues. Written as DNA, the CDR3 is TGTGCCAGCAGTGAGAGTGGCAGGCCAGATACGCAGTATTTT. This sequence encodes CASSESGRPDTQYF.

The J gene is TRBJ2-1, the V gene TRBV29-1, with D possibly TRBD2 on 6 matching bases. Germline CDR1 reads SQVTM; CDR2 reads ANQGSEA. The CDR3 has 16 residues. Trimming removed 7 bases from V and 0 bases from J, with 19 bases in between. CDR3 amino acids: CSARTNQAFSYNEQFF. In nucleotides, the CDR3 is TGCAGCGCTAGGACTAATCAAGCTTTCTCCTACAATGAGCAGTTCTTC.

CDR3 amino acids: CASSIASGVGETQYF. The CDR3 DNA sequence: TGTGCCAGTAGTATAGCCAGCGGGGTGGGAGAGACCCAGTACTTC. The rearrangement joins TRBV19 to TRBJ2-5; 7 bases fit TRBD2. CDR3 size: 15 residues. Germline assignment: CDR1 LNHDA and CDR2 SQIVND (reference sequence). Trimming took 1 base from V and 4 from J; bases not matched to a gene: 6.

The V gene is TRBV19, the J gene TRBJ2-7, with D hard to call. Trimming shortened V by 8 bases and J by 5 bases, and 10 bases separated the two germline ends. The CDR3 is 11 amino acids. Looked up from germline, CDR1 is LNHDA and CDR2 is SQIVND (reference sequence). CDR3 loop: CASVQAHEQYF. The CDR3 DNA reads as TGTGCCAGTGTCCAGGCTCACGAGCAGTACTTC.

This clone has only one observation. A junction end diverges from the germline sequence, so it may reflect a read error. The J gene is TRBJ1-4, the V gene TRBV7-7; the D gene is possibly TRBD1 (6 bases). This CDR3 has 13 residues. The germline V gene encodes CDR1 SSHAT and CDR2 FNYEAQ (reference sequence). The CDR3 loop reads CASRGPKGGKLFF. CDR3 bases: TGTGCTAGCAGGGGACCGAAGGGGGGAAAACTGTTTTTT.